The 7 T cell receptor beta chains in this list originate from one sample, sequenced in a study of cytomegalovirus exposure and HLA in healthy donors. PCR primers comprised 60 Vbeta and 13 Jbeta primers. The data were produced by immunoSEQ multiplex PCR, yet TCRdb's version contains in-frame clones alone and is incomplete. Of roughly 190,000 clones detected, 70% to 80% appear once; the ten largest clones hold approximately 2.1%. The sequencing input was PBMCs. The origin of the receptors is a woman aged 25 to 39 in good health and CMV-seropositive.

This chain links TRBV10-1 with TRBJ2-1, with 7 bases that match TRBD2. CDR3 length: 15 residues. The ends lost 5 bases at V and 2 bases at J; junction bases unmatched: 6. CDR1 and CDR2 from the germline V gene are WNHNN and SYGVQD (reference sequence). For the CDR3, the DNA is TGCGCCAGCAGTCGAGAGCGGGGAGCCTACAATGAGCAGTTCTTC. Translation gives CASSRERGAYNEQFF.

This rearrangement joins TRBV11-3 to TRBJ2-2, with 10 positions matching TRBD2. Germline lookup yields CDR1 SGHNT and CDR2 YENEEA. The junction had 9 bases not matched to a gene; V was cut back by 4 bases and J by 4 bases. The CDR3 has 17 amino acids. The CDR3 nucleotides are TGTGCCAGCAGCTCCTCTAGCGGGAGCCTCGGCACCGGGGAGCTGTTTTTT. Protein sequence: CASSSSSGSLGTGELFF. Combining the CDR3 with reference TRBV11-3 and TRBJ2-2 gives the whole variable domain EAGVVQSPRYKIIEKKQPVAFWCNPISGHNTLYWYLQNLGQGPELLIRYENEEAVDDSQLPKDRFSAERLKGVDSTLKIQPAELGDSAVYLCASSSSSGSLGTGELFFGEGSRLTVL.

V usage is TRBV9 and J usage is TRBJ2-3, with TRBD2 identical over 15 bases. Germline CDR1 reads SGDLS; CDR2 reads YYNGEE. The CDR3 has 18 residues. The V gene end was trimmed by 0 bases and the J gene end by 6 bases; junction bases not matched to a gene: 8. In DNA form, the CDR3 reads TGTGCCAGCAGCGTAGGAGGACTAGCGGGAGGGCCGTCTGATACGCAGTATTTT. Translating gives CASSVGGLAGGPSDTQYF.

This CDR3 is CASRRAVATNEKLFF. DNA for the CDR3: TGTGCCAGCAGGAGAGCGGTAGCAACTAATGAAAAACTGTTTTTT. V usage is TRBV27 and J usage is TRBJ1-4, with D unclear. V lost 6 bases and J 0 bases, leaving 11 bases between the germline ends. This CDR3 comprises 15 residues. Looked up from germline, CDR1 is MNHEY and CDR2 is SMNVEV (reference sequence).

The V gene is TRBV10-1, the J gene TRBJ2-1; D might be TRBD2 (5 bases). The CDR3 runs to 15 residues. Germline V gives CDR1 WNHNN, CDR2 SYGVQD (reference sequence). V was trimmed by 3 bases and J by 8 bases, leaving 17 bases between them. CDR3 loop: CASSEEGGPRHEQFF. CDR3 coding DNA: TGCGCCAGCAGTGAAGAGGGCGGCCCTCGGCATGAGCAGTTCTTC.

J is TRBJ2-7 and V is TRBV12-5; 9 bases are shared with TRBD1. CDR1 is LGHNT and CDR2 is FRNRAP in the germline V gene. With 0 bases clipped from V and 5 bases from J, the junction kept 11 bases outside the gene matches. This CDR3 spans 17 amino acids. The CDR3 nucleotides are TGTGCTAGTGGTTTGGTATTAGGTAGACAGGGGGACCACGAGCAGTACTTC. The encoded protein is CASGLVLGRQGDHEQYF.

CDR3 amino acids: CASSLFLAGGETQYF. Written as DNA, the CDR3 is TGTGCCAGCAGCTTATTCTTAGCGGGAGGAGAGACCCAGTACTTC. The chain couples TRBV7-2 to TRBJ2-5, with 10 nucleotides matching TRBD2. J lost 4 bases, V lost 2 bases, and 4 bases had no gene match. Germline values: CDR1 SGHTA, CDR2 FQGNSA. The CDR3 has 15 amino acids.